The clone carrying this TCR beta chain was seen a handful of times. TCRdb reprocessed the RACE reads via MiXCR and lists one record per CDR3 protein. The table lists about 93,000 distinct CDR3 sequences, 6.5% to 10% of them singletons. These data originate in a study of human T cells and chemical hapten exposure. Time point described: pre-sensitization, week 0. Treatment given: therapeutic diphenylcyclopropenone sensitization with weekly scalp DPC. Phlebotomy was performed prior to application of every patch test. Those who donated were patients with alopecia, 18 to 70 years of age, and suitable for DPC. The CDR3 contains 13 residues. The V gene's germline CDR1 is LGHNA and CDR2 YSLEER. V was trimmed by 0 bases and J by 10 bases, leaving 10 bases between them.

This sequence was found in a man aged 40-55 years with alopecia areata. Some clones in this sample may be carry-over from other donors' samples. The chain employs TRBV4-3 and TRBJ2-1; possible D gene TRBD2, 5 bases. The sample was whole blood, taken in connection with sensitization to the hapten diphenylcyclopropenone (DPC). The CDR3, as DNA: TGCGCCAGCAGCCAAGATTTGGAGCGGGAGCAGTTCTTC. It encodes CASSQDLEREQFF.